A selection of T cell receptor beta chains follows, all from one sample in a study of shared clonotypes between healthy human individuals. TCRdb keeps only in-frame clones here, not all; method: immunoSEQ multiplex PCR. The sample comprises about 2.1 million clones, around 95% of which are singletons, and 1.5% to 2% rests with the top ten. Sequenced material: naive CD8+ T cells from PBMCs. The receptor source for this set is a man in his late teens or twenties in good health. Some clones in this sample may be carry-over from other donors' samples. Both conserved end residues are part of each CDR3. The D gene is left open where the match is weak. Clone size is given for some rows only: seen once, a few or many times, or a class if the clone is expanded.

clone_size	j_call	v_call	cdr3_length	d_call	cdr3_aa	cdr3_nt
NA	TRBJ2-3	TRBV13	16	NA	CASSPLHGPSTDTQYF	TGTGCCAGCAGCCCATTGCACGGTCCTAGCACAGATACGCAGTATTTT
NA	TRBJ2-3	TRBV6-5	14	NA	CASSHREGTDTQYF	TGTGCCAGCAGTCACAGGGAGGGGACAGATACGCAGTATTTT
NA	TRBJ1-1	TRBV27	16	TRBD1	CASSSLRDRGNTEAFF	TGTGCCAGCAGTTCCCTGCGGGACAGAGGGAACACTGAAGCTTTCTTT
NA	TRBJ2-2	TRBV29-1	12	NA	CSVNLNTGELFF	TGCAGCGTTAATTTAAACACCGGGGAGCTGTTTTTT
NA	TRBJ2-1	TRBV27	14	NA	CASTLQRGWNEQFF	TGTGCCAGCACCCTCCAGAGGGGGTGGAATGAGCAGTTCTTC
NA	TRBJ2-2	TRBV7-9	14	NA	CASSLPGLDGELFF	TGTGCCAGCAGCTTACCAGGGTTGGACGGGGAGCTGTTTTTT
NA	TRBJ2-1	TRBV12-5	15	NA	CASGLVGSSYNEQFF	TGTGCTAGTGGTTTGGTGGGGAGCTCCTACAATGAGCAGTTCTTC
NA	TRBJ2-5	TRBV9	16	TRBD2	CASSSRLAGGRETQYF	TGTGCCAGCAGCTCCCGACTAGCGGGAGGTCGGGAGACCCAGTACTTC
NA	TRBJ1-1	TRBV19	13	NA	CASSLAGNTEAFF	TGTGCCAGTAGCTTAGCGGGGAACACTGAAGCTTTCTTT
NA	TRBJ1-1	TRBV7-6	16	TRBD1	CASSLKQGAGGTEAFF	TGTGCCAGCAGCCTCAAACAGGGGGCCGGGGGCACTGAAGCTTTCTTT
NA	TRBJ1-1	TRBV4-3	18	TRBD1	CASSQDPPGQGTNTEAFF	TGCGCCAGCAGCCAAGATCCCCCGGGACAGGGAACGAACACTGAAGCTTTCTTT
NA	TRBJ2-1	TRBV27	13	NA	CASSFSPYNEQFF	TGTGCCAGCAGTTTCTCGCCCTACAATGAGCAGTTCTTC
NA	TRBJ2-7	TRBV4-1	8	NA	CASSRENF	TGCGCCAGCAGCCGAGAGAACTTC
NA	TRBJ2-1	TRBV27	13	NA	CATRDLSYNEQFF	TGTGCCACCCGAGACCTATCCTACAATGAGCAGTTCTTC
NA	TRBJ2-2	TRBV28	15	NA	CASRQTGANTGELFF	TGTGCCAGCAGACAGACAGGAGCGAACACCGGGGAGCTGTTTTTT
NA	TRBJ2-3	TRBV9	12	NA	CASSVEWDTQYF	TGTGCCAGCAGCGTAGAGTGGGATACGCAGTATTTT
NA	TRBJ2-2	TRBV19	14	NA	CASSIVQGTGELFF	TGTGCCAGTAGTATAGTCCAGGGCACCGGGGAGCTGTTTTTT
NA	TRBJ1-5	TRBV19	13	NA	CASSWTSNQPQHF	TGTGCCAGTAGCTGGACAAGCAATCAGCCCCAGCATTTT
NA	TRBJ2-2	TRBV30	16	NA	CASTTPGRRETGELFF	TGTGCCTCCACAACCCCGGGACGGAGGGAAACCGGGGAGCTGTTTTTT
NA	TRBJ2-1	TRBV5-8	17	TRBD1	CASSLARGTGAFNEQFF	TGTGCCAGCAGCTTGGCTAGGGGGACAGGGGCCTTCAATGAGCAGTTCTTC
NA	TRBJ1-2	TRBV5-1	15	TRBD1	CASSSTGGKDYGYTF	TGCGCCAGCAGCTCGACAGGGGGCAAAGATTATGGCTACACCTTC
once	TRBJ2-7	TRBV27	15	TRBD2	CASRGPFAGEDEQYF	TGTGCCAGCAGAGGGCCCTTTGCGGGAGAGGACGAGCAGTACTTC
once	TRBJ1-1	TRBV7-3	13	NA	CASSPDTQTEAFF	TGTGCCAGCAGCCCCGACACCCAGACTGAAGCTTTCTTT
NA	TRBJ1-4	TRBV7-2	16	NA	CASSLGFGGLNEKLFF	TGTGCCAGCAGCTTAGGATTCGGTGGTCTTAATGAAAAACTGTTTTTT
NA	TRBJ2-7	TRBV6-5	15	TRBD2	CASSPGPGGVYEQYF	TGTGCCAGCAGCCCCGGGCCGGGGGGTGTCTACGAGCAGTACTTC
once	TRBJ1-2	TRBV28	15	NA	CASRAIPRVFYGYTF	TGTGCCAGCAGGGCCATCCCCCGGGTTTTCTATGGCTACACCTTC
NA	TRBJ1-1	TRBV10-3	17	TRBD1	CAISLDRAGGWNTEAFF	TGTGCCATCAGTTTAGACAGGGCCGGTGGGTGGAACACTGAAGCTTTCTTT
NA	TRBJ2-2	TRBV5-6	14	NA	CASSLGIANRELFF	TGTGCCAGCAGCTTGGGGATAGCGAATCGGGAGCTGTTTTTT
NA	TRBJ2-7	TRBV4-1	16	NA	CASSQGAGWDSYEQYF	TGCGCCAGCAGCCAAGGGGCCGGGTGGGACTCCTACGAGCAGTACTTC
NA	TRBJ2-3	TRBV27	14	NA	CASSLLMHTDTQYF	TGTGCCAGCAGTTTACTAATGCACACAGATACGCAGTATTTT
NA	TRBJ1-2	TRBV7-2	17	NA	CASRLSGWSGGDYGYTF	TGTGCCAGCAGACTGTCAGGCTGGTCGGGGGGCGACTATGGCTACACCTTC
NA	TRBJ2-7	TRBV10-3	13	NA	CAITPDQSYEQYF	TGTGCCATCACCCCAGACCAATCCTACGAGCAGTACTTC
NA	TRBJ2-6	TRBV4-3	16	NA	CASSQGVYSGANVLTF	TGCGCCAGCAGCCAAGGGGTCTACTCTGGGGCCAACGTCCTGACTTTC
NA	TRBJ2-6	TRBV27	18	NA	CASSLTTGKSSGANVLTF	TGTGCCAGCAGTTTGACGACAGGAAAGAGCTCTGGGGCCAACGTCCTGACTTTC
NA	TRBJ2-2	TRBV11-2	15	NA	CASSLSFQGSGELFF	TGTGCCAGCAGCTTAAGCTTCCAGGGCAGCGGGGAGCTGTTTTTT
NA	TRBJ2-7	TRBV4-3	15	NA	CASSQEWVRGYEQYF	TGCGCCAGCAGCCAAGAATGGGTCAGAGGATACGAGCAGTACTTC
NA	TRBJ2-5	TRBV7-9	17	NA	CASSPPWGGEYQETQYF	TGTGCCAGCAGCCCGCCTTGGGGCGGGGAGTACCAAGAGACCCAGTACTTC
NA	TRBJ1-3	TRBV6-1	14	NA	CASGSGYSGNTIYF	TGTGCCAGCGGTTCGGGCTACTCTGGAAACACCATATATTTT
once	TRBJ2-7	TRBV7-9	14	NA	CASSNVVPGYEQYF	TGTGCCAGCAGCAACGTAGTGCCTGGGTACGAGCAGTACTTC
NA	TRBJ1-3	TRBV9	14	TRBD1	CASSETGAGNTIYF	TGTGCCAGCAGCGAGACAGGGGCGGGAAACACCATATATTTT
NA	TRBJ2-1	TRBV7-8	14	NA	CASSLPAGINEQFF	TGTGCCAGCAGCTTACCGGCAGGAATCAATGAGCAGTTCTTC
NA	TRBJ2-3	TRBV7-3	16	NA	CASSLTPGTRADTQYF	TGTGCCAGCAGCTTAACCCCGGGAACTCGGGCAGATACGCAGTATTTT
NA	TRBJ2-6	TRBV4-1	17	NA	CASSQGAGSSGANVLTF	TGCGCCAGCAGCCAAGGCGCAGGGAGTTCTGGGGCCAACGTCCTGACTTTC
NA	TRBJ2-5	TRBV5-1	15	NA	CASGDLRELGETQYF	TGCGCCAGCGGGGACCTTCGGGAGTTGGGAGAGACCCAGTACTTC
NA	TRBJ2-5	TRBV10-3	14	NA	CAISESRGSETQYF	TGTGCCATCAGTGAGTCTAGGGGTTCAGAGACCCAGTACTTC
NA	TRBJ2-5	TRBV29-1	13	NA	CSVEPTATRTQYF	TGCAGCGTTGAACCGACAGCAACCCGGACCCAGTACTTC
NA	TRBJ2-3	TRBV7-6	19	TRBD2	CASSERTSGTRICTDTQYF	TGTGCCAGCAGCGAAAGGACTAGCGGGACCCGAATATGCACAGATACGCAGTATTTT
NA	TRBJ1-1	TRBV2	18	NA	CASSEVELDRKVRTEAFF	TGTGCCAGCAGTGAAGTGGAGTTAGACAGGAAGGTTAGGACTGAAGCTTTCTTT
NA	TRBJ1-2	TRBV7-9	13	NA	CASSLGEAYGYTF	TGTGCCAGCAGCTTAGGTGAAGCCTATGGCTACACCTTC
NA	TRBJ2-7	TRBV27	18	TRBD2	CASSLSLPVGTNSYEQYF	TGTGCCAGCAGTTTATCGTTGCCAGTCGGGACTAACTCCTACGAGCAGTACTTC
NA	TRBJ2-1	TRBV27	14	NA	CASSKQGSYNEQFF	TGTGCCAGCAGTAAGCAGGGGTCCTACAATGAGCAGTTCTTC
NA	TRBJ2-7	TRBV9	17	TRBD1	CASSVGQGKGVFYEQYF	TGTGCCAGCAGCGTAGGACAGGGGAAGGGAGTGTTCTACGAGCAGTACTTC
NA	TRBJ2-1	TRBV19	15	NA	CASSIALASYNEQFF	TGTGCCAGTAGTATAGCTCTAGCTTCCTACAATGAGCAGTTCTTC